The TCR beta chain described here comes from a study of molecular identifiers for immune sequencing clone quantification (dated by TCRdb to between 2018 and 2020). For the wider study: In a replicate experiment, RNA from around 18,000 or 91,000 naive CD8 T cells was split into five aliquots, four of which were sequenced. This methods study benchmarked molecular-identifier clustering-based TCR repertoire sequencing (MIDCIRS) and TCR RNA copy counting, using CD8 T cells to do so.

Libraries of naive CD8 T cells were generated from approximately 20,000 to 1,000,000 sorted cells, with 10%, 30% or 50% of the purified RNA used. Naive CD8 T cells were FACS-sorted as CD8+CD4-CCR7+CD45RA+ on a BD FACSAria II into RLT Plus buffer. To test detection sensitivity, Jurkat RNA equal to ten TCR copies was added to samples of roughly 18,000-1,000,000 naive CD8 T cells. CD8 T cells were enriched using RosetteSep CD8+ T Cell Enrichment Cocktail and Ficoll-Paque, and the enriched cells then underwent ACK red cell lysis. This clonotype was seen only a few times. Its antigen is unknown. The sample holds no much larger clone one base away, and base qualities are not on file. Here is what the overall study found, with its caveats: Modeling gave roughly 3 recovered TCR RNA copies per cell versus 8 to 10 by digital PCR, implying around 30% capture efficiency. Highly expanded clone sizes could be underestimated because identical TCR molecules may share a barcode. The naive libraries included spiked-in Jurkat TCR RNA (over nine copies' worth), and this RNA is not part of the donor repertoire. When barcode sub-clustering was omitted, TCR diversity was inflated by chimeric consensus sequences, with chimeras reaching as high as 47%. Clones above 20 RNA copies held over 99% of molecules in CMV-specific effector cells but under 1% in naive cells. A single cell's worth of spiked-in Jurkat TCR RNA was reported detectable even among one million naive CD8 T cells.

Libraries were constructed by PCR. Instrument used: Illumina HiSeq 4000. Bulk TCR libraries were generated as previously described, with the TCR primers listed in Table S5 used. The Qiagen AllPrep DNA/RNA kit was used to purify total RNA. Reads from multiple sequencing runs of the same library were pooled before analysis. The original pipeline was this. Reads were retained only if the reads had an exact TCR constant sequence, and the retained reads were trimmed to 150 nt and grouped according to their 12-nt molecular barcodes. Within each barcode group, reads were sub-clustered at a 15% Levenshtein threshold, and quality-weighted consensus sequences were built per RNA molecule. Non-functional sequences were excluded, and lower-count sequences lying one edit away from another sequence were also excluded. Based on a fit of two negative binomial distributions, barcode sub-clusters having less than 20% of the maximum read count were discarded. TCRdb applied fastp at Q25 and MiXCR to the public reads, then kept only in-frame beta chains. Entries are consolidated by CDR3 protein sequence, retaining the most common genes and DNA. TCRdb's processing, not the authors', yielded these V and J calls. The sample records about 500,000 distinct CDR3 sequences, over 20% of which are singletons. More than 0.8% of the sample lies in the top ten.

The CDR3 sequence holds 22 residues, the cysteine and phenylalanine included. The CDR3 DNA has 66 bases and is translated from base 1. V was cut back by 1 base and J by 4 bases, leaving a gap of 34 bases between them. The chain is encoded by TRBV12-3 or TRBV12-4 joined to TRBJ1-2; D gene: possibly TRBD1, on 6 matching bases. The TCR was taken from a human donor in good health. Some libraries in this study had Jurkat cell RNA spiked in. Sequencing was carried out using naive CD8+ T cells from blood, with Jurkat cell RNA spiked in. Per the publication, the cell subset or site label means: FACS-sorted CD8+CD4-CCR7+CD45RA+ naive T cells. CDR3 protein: CASSLDWGVDIRPSDSGYGYTF. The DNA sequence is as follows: TGTGCCAGCAGTTTAGATTGGGGGGTTGATATTCGTCCCTCGGACAGTGGCTATGGCTACACCTTC.